This TCR beta chain was sequenced for a study of cytomegalovirus exposure and HLA in healthy donors. The study ran its PCR with 60 Vbeta and 13 Jbeta primers. The data were produced by immunoSEQ multiplex PCR, yet TCRdb's version contains in-frame clones alone and is incomplete. The sample carries around 130,000 clones, 66% recorded once. Study-wide results and caveats: A later look showed TCR association rates differing by HLA locus, highest for DRB1 and lowest for HLA-C. Indistinguishability led to the exclusion of some V segments, TRBV6-2 and TRBV6-3 included.

To note about this clone: Its antigen is not known.

Healthy donors of bone marrow made up the group. Germline CDR1 and CDR2: SNHLY and FYNNEI. Deletions cut 5 bases from V and 6 bases from J, with 10 bases between. The CDR3 has 13 amino acids. Sequenced input: PBMCs. This TCR was sampled from a woman in her sixties or seventies in good health and CMV-seronegative. The rearrangement uses TRBV2 and TRBJ2-2; possibly TRBD1 for D (5 bases). The CDR3 bases are TGTGCCAGCAGTTCCAGGGATTCCGGGGAGCTGTTTTTT. As protein: CASSSRDSGELFF.